These T cell receptor beta chains were read from a single sample in a study of T-cell reconstitution after alpha-beta-depleted transplantation in children. TCRdb passed the PCR reads through MiXCR, listing each CDR3 protein once. The table has hundreds of thousands of distinct CDR3 sequences, about an eighth seen once; the top ten hold 3.5% to 4.5%. The sample in question was PBMCs, obtained from the stem cell graft. The source is a human donor who donated a stem cell graft to a child with Fanconi anemia. Both conserved end residues are part of each CDR3. The D gene is left open where the match is weak. Clone size is stated in some rows and not others, as once, few, many or a class when expanded.

J gene | V gene | D gene | clone size | CDR3 DNA | CDR3 protein
TRBJ2-1 | TRBV20-1 | TRBD2 | few | TGCAGTGCTGGGGCCGGGACTAGCGGGGGAAATGAGCAGTTCTTC | CSAGAGTSGGNEQFF
TRBJ1-1 | TRBV4-3 | TRBD1 | few | TGCGCCAGCAGCCAACCGGGACAGGGGTACACTGAAGCTTTCTTT | CASSQPGQGYTEAFF
TRBJ1-1 | TRBV12-3/TRBV12-4 | . | . | TGTGCCAGCGTGGAGGGAACCACTGAAGCTTTCTTT | CASVEGTTEAFF
TRBJ2-2 | TRBV10-1 | . | . | TGCGCCAGCAGTACGAGCGGGGAGCTGTTTTTT | CASSTSGELFF
TRBJ1-6 | TRBV10-3 | . | many | TGTGCCATCAGGGGAGACAGATACGAAAAAACCCTCCACTTT | CAIRGDRYEKTLHF
TRBJ2-7 | TRBV25-1 | . | many | TGTGCCAGCAGTGATCTCAGGGGGGTAACAAACGAGCAGTACTTC | CASSDLRGVTNEQYF
TRBJ1-5 | TRBV20-1 | . | . | TGCAGTGCTAGGTCGTGGGGGGCGGGCAATCAGCCCCAGCATTTT | CSARSWGAGNQPQHF
TRBJ2-5 | TRBV28 | . | . | TGTGCCAGCAGTTTAGCGGGTGAGCAAGAGACCCAGTACTTC | CASSLAGEQETQYF
TRBJ2-5 | TRBV21-1 | . | many | TGTGCCAGCAGCAAAGGTCGACCGGGACTAGCGTACCAAGAGACCCAGTACTTC | CASSKGRPGLAYQETQYF
TRBJ2-3 | TRBV3-1 | . | . | TGTGCCACCAGCCCCTACGGGACTGAACGTTCAGATACGCAGTATTTT | CATSPYGTERSDTQYF
TRBJ2-5 | TRBV4-1 | . | . | TGCGCCAGCAGCCCTTCGTCGGAGACCCAGTACTTC | CASSPSSETQYF
TRBJ2-7 | TRBV12-3/TRBV12-4 | . | few | TGTGCCAGCAGTTTAACAGGTCCCCCCTACGAGCAGTACTTC | CASSLTGPPYEQYF
TRBJ1-4 | TRBV20-1 | . | . | TGCTGTGCTAGACATCTCTCCGGGGCCCGAACTAATGAAAAACTGTTTTTT | CCARHLSGARTNEKLFF
TRBJ2-2 | TRBV7-2 | TRBD1 | many | TGTGCCAGCAGCCCCCACAGGGGGACCGGGGAGCTGTTTTTT | CASSPHRGTGELFF
TRBJ2-1 | TRBV4-1 | . | many | TGCGCCAGCAGCCAAGACTGGATTTACAATGAGCAGTTCTTC | CASSQDWIYNEQFF
TRBJ2-1 | TRBV18 | TRBD1 | . | TGTGCCAGCTCACCTAGGGACAGCCAGTTCTTC | CASSPRDSQFF
TRBJ2-6 | TRBV25-1 | . | . | TGTGCCAGCAGTGAGAGGAGGGCCTCTGGGGCCAACGTCCTGACTTTC | CASSERRASGANVLTF
TRBJ1-2 | TRBV29-1 | TRBD1 | . | TGCAGCGTTGAGCCAGGGGGCACCTATGGCTACACCTTC | CSVEPGGTYGYTF
TRBJ2-3 | TRBV6-1 | TRBD2 | few | TGTGCCAGCAGAATACTAGCGGGGGCCACAGATACGCAGTATTTT | CASRILAGATDTQYF
TRBJ1-1 | TRBV2 | TRBD1 | many | TGTGCCAGCAGTGAGCAGGGGGTGAACACTGAAGCTTTCTTT | CASSEQGVNTEAFF
TRBJ2-3 | TRBV21-1 | . | . | TGTGCCAGCAGCTTCCACCGGGCCAGATTCACAGATACGCAGTATTTT | CASSFHRARFTDTQYF
TRBJ1-4 | TRBV11-1 | . | . | TGTGCCAGCAGCTGGGGGTCCGGCGGGAGCGGGACCAATGAAAAACTGTTTTTT | CASSWGSGGSGTNEKLFF
TRBJ1-5 | TRBV5-5 | . | . | TGTGCCAGCAGGCAAGGCGGCGGGGAGGTTGGTACAGATACGCAGCATTTT | CASRQGGGEVGTDTQHF
TRBJ1-4 | TRBV2 | . | many | TGTGCCATCCGGGACCGTTTAAATGAAAAACTGTTTTTT | CAIRDRLNEKLFF
TRBJ2-7 | TRBV6-2/TRBV6-3 | . | . | TGTGCCAGCAGTAATCGGCGGGGGCGATACGAGCAGTACTTC | CASSNRRGRYEQYF
TRBJ1-1 | TRBV7-2 | . | . | TGTGCCAGCAGCCTCGGGGGGACCATGAACACTGAAGCTTTCTTT | CASSLGGTMNTEAFF
TRBJ1-6 | TRBV6-1 | . | . | TGTGCCAGCAGTCCCCGAGGCCTGACGGTTAGCGGTTCACCCCTCCACTTT | CASSPRGLTVSGSPLHF
TRBJ1-6 | TRBV13 | . | . | TGTGCCAGCAGCGTGGGGGGCCTCTATAATTCACCCCTCCACTTT | CASSVGGLYNSPLHF
TRBJ1-1 | TRBV11-2 | . | few | TGTGCCAGCAGCAGCATCGGGGCGCTTAGCGCTGAAGCTTTCTTT | CASSSIGALSAEAFF
TRBJ2-5 | TRBV20-1 | TRBD2 | many | TGCAGTGCTAGGCCTCTTCGACTAGCGGGGGACCAAGAGACCCAGTACTTC | CSARPLRLAGDQETQYF
TRBJ1-6 | TRBV9 | . | . | TGTGCCAGCAGCGCCACAGGCGCAGATTCACCCCTCCACTTT | CASSATGADSPLHF
TRBJ2-7 | TRBV25-1 | . | . | TGTGCCAGCAGTGGAGGGGGGGGCTACGAGCAGTACTTC | CASSGGGGYEQYF
TRBJ2-2 | TRBV11-2 | . | . | TGTGCCAGCAGCTCCGGGACGGAAAAAACCGGGGAGCTGTTTTTT | CASSSGTEKTGELFF
TRBJ2-7 | TRBV7-9 | . | few | TGTGCCAGCAGCTTAGTAGGCGAGCAGTACTTC | CASSLVGEQYF
TRBJ2-1 | TRBV7-2 | TRBD2 | . | TGTGCCAGCAGCTTATCTGGCGGGGGACCCTACAATGAGCAGTTCTTC | CASSLSGGGPYNEQFF
TRBJ2-1 | TRBV3-1 | TRBD2 | . | TGTGCCAGCAGAGAGCGGGGGGGCCTTGATGAGCAGTTCTTC | CASRERGGLDEQFF
TRBJ2-3 | TRBV3-1 | . | . | TGTGCCAGCAGCCAGCTACGGGGGACAGATACGCAGTATTTT | CASSQLRGTDTQYF
TRBJ2-3 | TRBV7-8 | . | many | TGTGCCAGCAGCTTACTATCCGGGACTAGCACAGATACGCAGTATTTT | CASSLLSGTSTDTQYF
TRBJ1-5 | TRBV12-3/TRBV12-4 | . | few | TGTGCCAGCAGCCCTATGGCGCTACTGCGGGATAATCAGCCCCAGCATTTT | CASSPMALLRDNQPQHF
TRBJ1-1 | TRBV6-5 | . | few | TGTGCCAGCAGTTACGGGGGGGTGGGTGAAGCTTTCTTT | CASSYGGVGEAFF
TRBJ1-5 | TRBV6-5 | TRBD1 | few | TGTGCCAGCAGTTACCTGACAGGGCATTCCAATCAGCCCCAGCATTTT | CASSYLTGHSNQPQHF
TRBJ2-1 | TRBV18 | TRBD1 | few | TGTGCCAGCTCACCACTAGGGACAGGGGGCATGACCTACAATGAGCAGTTCTTC | CASSPLGTGGMTYNEQFF